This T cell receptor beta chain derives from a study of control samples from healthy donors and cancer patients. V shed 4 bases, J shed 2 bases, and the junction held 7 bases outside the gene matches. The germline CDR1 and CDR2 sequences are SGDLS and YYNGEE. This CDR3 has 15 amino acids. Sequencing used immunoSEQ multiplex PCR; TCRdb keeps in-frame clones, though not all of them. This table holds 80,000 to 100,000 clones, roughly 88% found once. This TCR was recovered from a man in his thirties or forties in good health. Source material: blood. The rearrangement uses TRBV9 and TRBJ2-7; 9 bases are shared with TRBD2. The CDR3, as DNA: TGTGCCAGCAGCAGAGGGACTAGCCGTGCCTACGAGCAGTACTTC. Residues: CASSRGTSRAYEQYF. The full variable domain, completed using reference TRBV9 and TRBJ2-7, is DSGVTQTPKHLITATGQRVTLRCSPRSGDLSVYWYQQSLDQGLQFLIQYYNGEERAKGNILERFSAQQFPDLHSELNLSSLELGDSALYFCASSRGTSRAYEQYFGPGTRLTVT.